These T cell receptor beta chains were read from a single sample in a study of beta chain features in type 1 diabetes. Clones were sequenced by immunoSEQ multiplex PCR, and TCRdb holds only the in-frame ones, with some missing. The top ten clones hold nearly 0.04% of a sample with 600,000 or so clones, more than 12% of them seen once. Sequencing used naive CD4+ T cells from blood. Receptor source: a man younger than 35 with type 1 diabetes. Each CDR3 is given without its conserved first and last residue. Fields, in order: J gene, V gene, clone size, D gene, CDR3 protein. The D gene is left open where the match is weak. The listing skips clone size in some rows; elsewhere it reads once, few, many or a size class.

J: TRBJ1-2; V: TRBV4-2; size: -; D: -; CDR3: ASSQGPRGGPPLMLHGYT
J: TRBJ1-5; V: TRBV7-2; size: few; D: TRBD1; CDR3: ASSSDRGNQPQH
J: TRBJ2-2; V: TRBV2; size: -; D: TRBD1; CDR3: ASRDRERNTGELF
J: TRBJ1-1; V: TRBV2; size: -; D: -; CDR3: ARKGVNTEAF
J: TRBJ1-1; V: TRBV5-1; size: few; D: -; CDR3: ASSPGPSNTEAF
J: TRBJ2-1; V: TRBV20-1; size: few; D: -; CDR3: SASPRDEQF
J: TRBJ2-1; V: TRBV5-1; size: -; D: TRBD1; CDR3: ASSSPGTDNEQF
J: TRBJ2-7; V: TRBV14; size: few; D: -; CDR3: ASSQVSGYAGEQY
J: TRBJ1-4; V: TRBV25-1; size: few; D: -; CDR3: ASSPVGAFGEKLF
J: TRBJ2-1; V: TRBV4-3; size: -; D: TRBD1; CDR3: ASSQATGTSYNEQF
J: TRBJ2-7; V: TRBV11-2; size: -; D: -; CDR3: ASSRTRGPYEQY
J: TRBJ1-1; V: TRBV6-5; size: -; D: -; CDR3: ASRQSNTEAF
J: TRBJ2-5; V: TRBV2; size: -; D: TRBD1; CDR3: ASQRRDRGETQY
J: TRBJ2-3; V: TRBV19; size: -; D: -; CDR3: ASSPLGPDTQY
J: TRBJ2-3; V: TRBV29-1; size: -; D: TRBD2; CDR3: SLGGVSSTDTQY
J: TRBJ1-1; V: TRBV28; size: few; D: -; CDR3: ASSLFPRGNTEAF
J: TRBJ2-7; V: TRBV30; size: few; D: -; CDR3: AWSNYRARQY
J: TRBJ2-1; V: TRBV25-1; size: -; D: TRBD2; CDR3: ASTLAGVGYNEQF
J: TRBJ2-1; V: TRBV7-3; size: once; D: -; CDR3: ASSLWGASYNEQF
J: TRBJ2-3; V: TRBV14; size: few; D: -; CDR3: ASSQDRTDTQY
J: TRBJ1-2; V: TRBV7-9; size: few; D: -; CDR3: ASRLLGPREGYT
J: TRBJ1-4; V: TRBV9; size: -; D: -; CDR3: ASSLGEPTNEKLF
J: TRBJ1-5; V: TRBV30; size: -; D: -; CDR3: AWSALYRDDQPQH
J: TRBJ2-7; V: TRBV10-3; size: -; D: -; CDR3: AITSRAQGYEQY
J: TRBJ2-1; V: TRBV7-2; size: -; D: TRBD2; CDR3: ASSRRTSYNEQF
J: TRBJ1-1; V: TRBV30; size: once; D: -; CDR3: AWTKGLNTEAF
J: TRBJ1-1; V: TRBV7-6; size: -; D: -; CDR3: ASSLTTGFNTEAF
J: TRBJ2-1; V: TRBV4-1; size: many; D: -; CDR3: ASSQEAILNNEQF
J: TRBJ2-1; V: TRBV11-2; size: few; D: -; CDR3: ASRTADEQF
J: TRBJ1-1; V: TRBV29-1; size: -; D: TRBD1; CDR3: STGDRGLGTEAF
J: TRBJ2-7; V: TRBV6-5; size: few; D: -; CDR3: ASSTGLPPEQY
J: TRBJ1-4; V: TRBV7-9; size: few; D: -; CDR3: ASSSRGLEKLF
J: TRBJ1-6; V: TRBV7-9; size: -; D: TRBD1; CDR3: ASSSWTGGNSPLH
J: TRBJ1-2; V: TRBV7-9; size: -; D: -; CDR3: ASSLASPPSNYGYT
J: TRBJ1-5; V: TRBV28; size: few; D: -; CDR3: ASSYGANGLPQH
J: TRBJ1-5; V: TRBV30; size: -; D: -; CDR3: AWSVRDNQPQH
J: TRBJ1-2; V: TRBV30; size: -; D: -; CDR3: AWSRSQGTGYT
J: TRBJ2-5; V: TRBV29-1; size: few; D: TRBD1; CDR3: SVDFRGQSNMETQY
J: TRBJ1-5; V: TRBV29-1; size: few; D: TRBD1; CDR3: SVTQGGNQPQH
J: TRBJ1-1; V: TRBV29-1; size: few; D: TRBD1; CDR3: SVGSTGS
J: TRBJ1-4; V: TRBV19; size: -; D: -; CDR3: ASSSHEESNEKLF
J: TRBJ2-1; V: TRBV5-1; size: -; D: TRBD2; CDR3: ASSGWTSGRPNEQF
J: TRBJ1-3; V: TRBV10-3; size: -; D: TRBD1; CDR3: AITPGAGQESSSGNTIY
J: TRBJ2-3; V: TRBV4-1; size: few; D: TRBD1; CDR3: ASSRTGGSDTQY
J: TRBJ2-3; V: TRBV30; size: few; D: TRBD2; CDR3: AWSAGTSYRLDTQY
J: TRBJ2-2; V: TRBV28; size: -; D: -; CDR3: ASSLSKAGTGELF
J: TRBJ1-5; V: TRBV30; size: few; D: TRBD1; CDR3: AWSVPSGGRRPQH
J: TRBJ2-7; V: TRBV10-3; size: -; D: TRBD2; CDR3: AITPAGGDYEQY
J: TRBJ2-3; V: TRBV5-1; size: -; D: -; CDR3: ASSFGQDTDTQY
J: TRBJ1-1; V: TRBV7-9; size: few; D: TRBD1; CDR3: ASSFSGGRTEAF
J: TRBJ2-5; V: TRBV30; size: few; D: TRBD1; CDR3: AWTKGQGFLETQY